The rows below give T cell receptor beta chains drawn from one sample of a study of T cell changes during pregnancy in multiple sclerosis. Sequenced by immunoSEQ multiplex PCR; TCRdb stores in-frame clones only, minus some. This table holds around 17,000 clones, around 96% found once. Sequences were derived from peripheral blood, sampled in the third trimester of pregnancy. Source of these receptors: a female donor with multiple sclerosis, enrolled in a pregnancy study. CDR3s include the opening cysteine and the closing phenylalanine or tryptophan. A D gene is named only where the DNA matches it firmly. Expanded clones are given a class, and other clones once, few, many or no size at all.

TGTGCCAGCAGCTTGCGCAAACAAGAGACCCAGTACTTC | CASSLRKQETQYF | NA | TRBJ2-5 | NA | TRBV7-3
TGCAGCGTCCTACTCTTGGGGGGGACAGGGAACACCGGGGAGCTGTTTTTT | CSVLLLGGTGNTGELFF | NA | TRBJ2-2 | NA | TRBV29-1
TGCGCCAGCAGCCACCGTCCAGGAGAGCGGGGGGCTGAGCAGTTCTTC | CASSHRPGERGAEQFF | TRBD2 | TRBJ2-1 | NA | TRBV4-1
TGTGCCAGCAGCTTAGCGCGGACTAGCGGGGGGCTCGGAGAGACCCAGTACTTC | CASSLARTSGGLGETQYF | TRBD2 | TRBJ2-5 | NA | TRBV7-9
TGCGCCAGCAGCTTGACAGGGCCCGGGACCCAGTACTTC | CASSLTGPGTQYF | NA | TRBJ2-5 | NA | TRBV5-1
TGCGCCAGCCAGCGGACAGGCGCGTTCTACGAGCAGTACTTC | CASQRTGAFYEQYF | TRBD1 | TRBJ2-7 | NA | TRBV5-1
TGTGCCAGCAGCCCGACATTCCGATCCTCTGGGGCCAACGTCCTGACTTTC | CASSPTFRSSGANVLTF | NA | TRBJ2-6 | NA | TRBV9
TGTGCCAGCTCAACAGGACTAGCGGATACGCAGTATTTT | CASSTGLADTQYF | TRBD2 | TRBJ2-3 | NA | TRBV18
TGTGCCAGCAGCTTGGGCCAGGACATAGGAGTGGAGACCCAGTACTTC | CASSLGQDIGVETQYF | NA | TRBJ2-5 | NA | TRBV7-9
TGCGCCAGCAGCAACGGACAGGTCGTCTATGGCTACACCTTC | CASSNGQVVYGYTF | TRBD1 | TRBJ1-2 | NA | TRBV5-1
TGTGCCAGCTCACCAGAGACAGGTCAGCCCCAGCATTTT | CASSPETGQPQHF | NA | TRBJ1-5 | NA | TRBV18
TGTGCCAGCAGACAGGGCAGCGGATACGAGCAGTACTTC | CASRQGSGYEQYF | NA | TRBJ2-7 | NA | TRBV6-6
TGTGCCAGCAGCTTAGACCCGGGTGGAGAGACCCAGTACTTC | CASSLDPGGETQYF | NA | TRBJ2-5 | NA | TRBV11-2
TGCGCCAGCAGCCAAGTTTGGGCGGGGTTCACCGGGGAGCTGTTTTTT | CASSQVWAGFTGELFF | NA | TRBJ2-2 | NA | TRBV4-1
TGTGCCAGCAGCGTAGATCCCCTTCTAGGGGGTCCCGCGGGTTTGCAGTACTTC | CASSVDPLLGGPAGLQYF | NA | TRBJ2-7 | NA | TRBV9
TGTGCCAGCACCCTACGCGAGGGCGGGGAGCTGTTTTTT | CASTLREGGELFF | NA | TRBJ2-2 | NA | TRBV11-3
TGTGCCAGTAACTTCGGACAGGCCCATAACTATGGCTACACCTTC | CASNFGQAHNYGYTF | TRBD1 | TRBJ1-2 | NA | TRBV19
TGTGCCAGCAGTGGGCCAGGGGGTCAGCCCCAGCATTTT | CASSGPGGQPQHF | TRBD1 | TRBJ1-5 | NA | TRBV28
TGTGCCAGCAGCTTATACAGGGGGCGAGAGTACGAGCAGTACTTC | CASSLYRGREYEQYF | TRBD1 | TRBJ2-7 | NA | TRBV7-3
TGTGCCAGCAGTACAGGGGGGGTCTATGGCTACACCTTC | CASSTGGVYGYTF | TRBD1 | TRBJ1-2 | NA | TRBV6-1
TGTGCCAGTAGTATCTGGGACACCGGGGCCAACGTCCTGACTTTC | CASSIWDTGANVLTF | NA | TRBJ2-6 | NA | TRBV19
TGCGCCAGCAGCCCCGGGGGGGTAAGCTCCTACGAGCAGTACTTC | CASSPGGVSSYEQYF | TRBD2 | TRBJ2-7 | NA | TRBV5-1
TGTGCCAGCAGTTTGGCCGGGACAACGGGGAATGAGCAGTTCTTC | CASSLAGTTGNEQFF | NA | TRBJ2-1 | once | TRBV27
TGCAGCGTGGGTTCAGGGACCGGGGAGCTGTTTTTT | CSVGSGTGELFF | NA | TRBJ2-2 | NA | TRBV29-1
TGTGCCAGCAGTTACAATCGGGGGGACTACAATGAGCAGTTCTTC | CASSYNRGDYNEQFF | TRBD2 | TRBJ2-1 | NA | TRBV6-6
TGTGCCAGCAGCAAGAGGAGACAGGGCCCTTATTACAATGAGCAGTTCTTC | CASSKRRQGPYYNEQFF | NA | TRBJ2-1 | NA | TRBV21-1
TGCAGATTAAATGGGACTAGTTTTTTCACAGATACGCAGTATTTT | CRLNGTSFFTDTQYF | TRBD2 | TRBJ2-3 | once | TRBV29-1
TGTGCCAGCAGTTATCTAGCTAGCTCCTACAATGAGCAGTTCTTC | CASSYLASSYNEQFF | NA | TRBJ2-1 | once | TRBV6-4
TGTGCCAGTACTACGACAGGGGGATCGGAGACCCAGTACTTC | CASTTTGGSETQYF | TRBD1 | TRBJ2-5 | NA | TRBV19
TGTGCCAGCAGCCCCGTACTAGCGGGGGGGTTTGAGCAGTTCTTC | CASSPVLAGGFEQFF | TRBD2 | TRBJ2-1 | NA | TRBV9
TGTGCCAGTAGTATGGACAGCCGATCTAGCAATCAGCCCCAGCATTTT | CASSMDSRSSNQPQHF | NA | TRBJ1-5 | NA | TRBV19
TGTGCCAGTAGGTATTTCGTGAACACTGAAGCTTTCTTT | CASRYFVNTEAFF | NA | TRBJ1-1 | NA | TRBV19
TGTGCCAGCAGCGCCACAGGGTTTACTAATGAAAAACTGTTTTTT | CASSATGFTNEKLFF | NA | TRBJ1-4 | NA | TRBV9
TGTGCCAGCAGCCCCACTAGCGCGAGGAACACCGGGGAGCTGTTTTTT | CASSPTSARNTGELFF | TRBD2 | TRBJ2-2 | NA | TRBV7-9
TGTGCCAGCAGCGCGCAAGTGAGGGGGGGGAGCACAGATACGCAGTATTTT | CASSAQVRGGSTDTQYF | NA | TRBJ2-3 | once | TRBV7-3
TGTGCCAGCAGCGTAGATCCTATAACAGGGCGTGAAGCTTTCTTT | CASSVDPITGREAFF | NA | TRBJ1-1 | NA | TRBV9
TGCAGTGCTAGCGACGGCGGCGAGCAGTACTTC | CSASDGGEQYF | NA | TRBJ2-7 | NA | TRBV20-1
TGTGCCAGCAGCCGGACAGGGGGCAAAAACATTCAGTACTTC | CASSRTGGKNIQYF | TRBD1 | TRBJ2-4 | once | TRBV6-5
TGTGCCAGCAGCGAACAGGAACGGGGGATTCAGTACTTC | CASSEQERGIQYF | NA | TRBJ2-4 | NA | TRBV7-3
TGTGCCAGGAGTGAGTTCCAAACCTTACCGGGCAATCAGCCCCAGCATTTT | CARSEFQTLPGNQPQHF | NA | TRBJ1-5 | NA | TRBV6-4
TGCGCCAGCAGCCAAGATCGGAGTGGCTACACCTTC | CASSQDRSGYTF | NA | TRBJ1-2 | NA | TRBV4-3
TGTGCCAGCAGCTCCCCCGCCGAAGGAGACTATGGCTACACCTTC | CASSSPAEGDYGYTF | NA | TRBJ1-2 | NA | TRBV5-4
TGTGCCAGTAGTACCAAGCAGGGGCAGGGGAGCTATGGCTACACCTTC | CASSTKQGQGSYGYTF | NA | TRBJ1-2 | NA | TRBV19
TGTGCCAGCAGTTTATCGCGGGGGAAGGGCACGGAGACCCAGTACTTC | CASSLSRGKGTETQYF | TRBD2 | TRBJ2-5 | once | TRBV27
TGTGCCAGCAGCTTGCAGGGGGCCGGGCAGCCCCAGCATTTT | CASSLQGAGQPQHF | TRBD1 | TRBJ1-5 | NA | TRBV7-9
TGTGCCACCAGTACCGGGACAGGGGGCGGCGAGCAGTACTTC | CATSTGTGGGEQYF | TRBD1 | TRBJ2-7 | NA | TRBV15
TGCGCCAGCAGCTTACACCTGGCTGGCCAGCCCCAGCATTTT | CASSLHLAGQPQHF | NA | TRBJ1-5 | few | TRBV5-1
TGTGCCAGCAGCTTTCCGACAGAGAACACTGAAGCTTTCTTT | CASSFPTENTEAFF | NA | TRBJ1-1 | NA | TRBV6-6
TGTGCCAGTAGTATAGGCAGGGTTACGTCGGAGACCCAGTACTTC | CASSIGRVTSETQYF | NA | TRBJ2-5 | NA | TRBV19
TGTGCCATCAGTATGACTAGCGGGGGCTACAATGAGCAGTTCTTC | CAISMTSGGYNEQFF | TRBD2 | TRBJ2-1 | NA | TRBV10-3
TGTGCCAGCAGCCCTGGACTAGCGGGAGCAGATACGCAGTATTTT | CASSPGLAGADTQYF | TRBD2 | TRBJ2-3 | NA | TRBV11-2
TGTGCCAGCAGTTTAGGGACAGCCAGCACAGATACGCAGTATTTT | CASSLGTASTDTQYF | TRBD1 | TRBJ2-3 | NA | TRBV28
TGTGCCTGTCCGGGACTAGCGGGAGGCCCCTACGAGCAGTACTTC | CACPGLAGGPYEQYF | TRBD2 | TRBJ2-7 | NA | TRBV30
TGTGCCAGCAGAGAGGGGGCAGGTAATGGCTACACCTTC | CASREGAGNGYTF | TRBD1 | TRBJ1-2 | NA | TRBV7-9
TGTGCCAGCAGTGAACATGATCGGCGGGAGCAGTTCTTC | CASSEHDRREQFF | NA | TRBJ2-1 | once | TRBV6-1
TGTGCCAGCAGTGTTAGGGGGCTGGGGCTCTATGGCTACACCTTC | CASSVRGLGLYGYTF | TRBD1 | TRBJ1-2 | NA | TRBV6-1
TGTGCCAGCAGTTCAGGGGTGGGTGAGCAGTTCTTC | CASSSGVGEQFF | NA | TRBJ2-1 | NA | TRBV7-6